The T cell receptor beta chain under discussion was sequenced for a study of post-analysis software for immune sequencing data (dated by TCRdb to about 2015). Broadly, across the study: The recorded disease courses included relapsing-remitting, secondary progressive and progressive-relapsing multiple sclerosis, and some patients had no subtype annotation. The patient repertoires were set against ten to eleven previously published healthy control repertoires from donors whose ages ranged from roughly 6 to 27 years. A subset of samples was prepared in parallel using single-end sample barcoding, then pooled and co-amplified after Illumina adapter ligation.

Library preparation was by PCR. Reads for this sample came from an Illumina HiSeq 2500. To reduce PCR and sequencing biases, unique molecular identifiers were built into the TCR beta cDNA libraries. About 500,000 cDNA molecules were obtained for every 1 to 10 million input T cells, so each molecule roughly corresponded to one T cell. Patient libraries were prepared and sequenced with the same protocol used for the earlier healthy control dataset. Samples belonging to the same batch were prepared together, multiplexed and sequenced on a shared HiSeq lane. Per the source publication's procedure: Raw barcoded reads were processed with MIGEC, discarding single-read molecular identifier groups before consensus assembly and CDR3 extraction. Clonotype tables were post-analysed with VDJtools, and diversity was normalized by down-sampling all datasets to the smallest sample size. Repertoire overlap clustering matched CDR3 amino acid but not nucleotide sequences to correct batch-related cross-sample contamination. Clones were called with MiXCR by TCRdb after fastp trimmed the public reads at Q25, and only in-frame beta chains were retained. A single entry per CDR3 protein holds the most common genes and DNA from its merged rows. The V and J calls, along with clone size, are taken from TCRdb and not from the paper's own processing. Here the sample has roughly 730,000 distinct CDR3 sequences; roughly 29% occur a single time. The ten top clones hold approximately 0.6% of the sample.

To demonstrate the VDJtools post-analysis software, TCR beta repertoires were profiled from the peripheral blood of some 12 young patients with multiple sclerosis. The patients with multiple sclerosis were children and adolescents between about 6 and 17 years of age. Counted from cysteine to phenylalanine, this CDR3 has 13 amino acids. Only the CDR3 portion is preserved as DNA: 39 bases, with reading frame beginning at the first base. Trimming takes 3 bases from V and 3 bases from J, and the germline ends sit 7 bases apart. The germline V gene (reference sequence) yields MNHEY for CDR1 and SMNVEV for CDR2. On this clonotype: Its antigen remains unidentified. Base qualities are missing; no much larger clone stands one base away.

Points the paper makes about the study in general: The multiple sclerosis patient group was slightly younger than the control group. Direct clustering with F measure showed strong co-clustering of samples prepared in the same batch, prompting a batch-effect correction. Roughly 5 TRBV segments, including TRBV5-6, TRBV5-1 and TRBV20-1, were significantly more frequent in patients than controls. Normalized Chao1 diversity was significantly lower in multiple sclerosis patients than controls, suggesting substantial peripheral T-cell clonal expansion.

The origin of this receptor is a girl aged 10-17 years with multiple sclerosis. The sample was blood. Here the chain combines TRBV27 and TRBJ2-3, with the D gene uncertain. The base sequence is TGTGCCAGCAGTTTGCAGGCGACAGATACGCAGTATTTT. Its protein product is CASSLQATDTQYF.